These 8 T cell receptor beta chains share one sample of origin, sequenced in a study of response to subunit inactivated influenza vaccine. TCRdb redid the calling of the RT-PCR reads with MiXCR, one entry per CDR3 protein. The sample consists of 650,000 to 700,000 distinct CDR3 sequences, less than 20% of them appearing once. The source was PBMCs from blood, collected 11 to 12 days after vaccination. The source is a man aged 50 or older who received an inactivated influenza vaccine.

This clonotype has a handful of counts. V is TRBV6-4 and J is TRBJ1-4; D is unclear. Trimming removed 6 bases from V and 0 bases from J, with 11 bases in between. The length of the CDR3 is 15 residues. Germline CDR1 MRHNA, CDR2 SNTAGT. The CDR3 reads CASSRGPATNEKLFF. The CDR3 DNA follows: TGTGCCAGCAGCCGAGGTCCCGCAACTAATGAAAAACTGTTTTTT.

This clonotype was seen just once. The gene calls are TRBV5-6 and TRBJ2-7; 10 bases fit TRBD2. In germline, CDR1 is SGHDT, CDR2 YYEEEE. The CDR3 has 15 amino acids. V lost 3 bases and J lost 10; bases outside the gene matches: 13. The CDR3 is CASSYLSGGQYLQYF. The CDR3 region has the DNA TGTGCCAGCAGCTATCTTAGCGGGGGGCAATATTTACAGTACTTC.

The gene calls are TRBV6-2 or TRBV6-3 and TRBJ2-1; 9 positions match TRBD1. Per germline, CDR1 MNHEY and CDR2 SVGEGT. The CDR3 runs to 12 residues. J was trimmed by 3 bases and V by 9 bases; bases with no gene match: 0. DNA of the CDR3: TGTGCCAGGGACAGGGGCTACAATGAGCAGTTCTTC. It yields the protein CARDRGYNEQFF.

V is TRBV3-1 and J is TRBJ2-1; D is undetermined. This CDR3 is 12 amino acids long. Trimming took off 4 bases at V and 6 bases at J, with 7 bases between the two ends. Looked up from germline, CDR1 is LGHDT and CDR2 is YNNKEL (reference sequence). The CDR3 protein is CASSLPFNEQFF. CDR3 sequence (DNA): TGTGCCAGCAGCCTGCCCTTCAATGAGCAGTTCTTC.

The chain combines TRBV12-3 or TRBV12-4 with TRBJ2-1; possibly TRBD1 for D (6 bases). CDR3 length equals 13 residues. Trimming pared 3 bases from V and 9 bases from J, leaving 12 bases between. CDR3 sequence: CASSLDLGGEQFF. DNA for the CDR3: TGTGCCAGCAGTTTGGACTTAGGGGGTGAGCAGTTCTTC.

V and J are TRBV6-2 or TRBV6-3 and TRBJ2-1, with TRBD2 as a possible D gene (5 bases). Per the germline V gene, CDR1 is MNHEY and CDR2 is SVGEGT. V was pared by 3 bases and J by 6 bases, with 15 bases between. There are 15 residues in the CDR3. CDR3: CASSYVSGVLNEQFF. CDR3 sequence (DNA): TGTGCCAGCAGTTATGTTTCCGGGGTCCTCAATGAGCAGTTCTTC.

This clonotype has only a few counts. This chain uses TRBV7-2 with TRBJ2-7, with D possibly being TRBD1 or TRBD2 (6 bases each). Trimming cost V 2 bases and J 2 bases, with 19 bases left between them. This CDR3 is 17 amino acids long. The V gene's germline CDR1 is SGHTA and CDR2 FQGNSA. CDR3 DNA: TGTGCCAGCAGCTTAACGGTAGGGGGGACGGATCCCTACGAGCAGTACTTC. This encodes CASSLTVGGTDPYEQYF.

The chain carries TRBV4-3 and TRBJ2-7, with D possibly TRBD1 on 6 matching bases. The CDR3 consists of 15 residues. CDR1 LGHNA and CDR2 YSLEER come from the germline V gene. Trimming cost V 4 bases and J 4 bases, with 17 bases left between them. The DNA of the CDR3 is TGCGCCAGCAGCCTGAGTCGCCAGGGGATATACGAGCAGTACTTC. The encoded protein is CASSLSRQGIYEQYF.